These T cell receptor beta chains were read from a single sample in a study of blood T cell repertoires in COVID-19. The protocol was immunoSEQ multiplex PCR, while the TCRdb copy is restricted to in-frame clones and leaves out a portion. Of hundreds of thousands of clones in the sample, about 90% were seen once. Sequencing was done on a sample of PBMCs or T cells enriched from blood (not recorded which). The receptors come from a woman aged 40 to 49 with acute COVID-19. Both conserved end residues are part of each CDR3. Each record gives: J gene, clone size, CDR3 length, V gene, D gene, CDR3 protein, CDR3 DNA. D genes are given only for firm matches. Size is stated for part of the rows, as once, few or many counts, or as a class when the clone is expanded.

J gene: TRBJ1-1; clone size: .; CDR3 length: 13; V gene: TRBV2; D gene: .; CDR3 protein: CASRGEANTEAFF; CDR3 DNA: TGTGCCAGCAGAGGAGAGGCAAACACTGAAGCTTTCTTT
J gene: TRBJ2-7; clone size: .; CDR3 length: 13; V gene: TRBV19; D gene: .; CDR3 protein: CASSIAMSYEQYF; CDR3 DNA: TGTGCCAGTAGTATAGCAATGAGCTACGAGCAGTACTTC
J gene: TRBJ2-7; clone size: .; CDR3 length: 13; V gene: TRBV10-3; D gene: .; CDR3 protein: CAISEGRANEQYF; CDR3 DNA: TGTGCCATCAGTGAGGGCAGGGCAAACGAGCAGTACTTC
J gene: TRBJ2-2; clone size: once; CDR3 length: 16; V gene: TRBV5-1; D gene: TRBD2; CDR3 protein: CASSLASSGNTGELFF; CDR3 DNA: TGCGCCAGCAGCTTGGCCTCTAGCGGAAACACCGGGGAGCTGTTTTTT
J gene: TRBJ2-7; clone size: .; CDR3 length: 14; V gene: TRBV24-1; D gene: TRBD2; CDR3 protein: CATSATSGGHEQYF; CDR3 DNA: TGTGCCACCAGTGCGACTAGCGGGGGCCACGAGCAGTACTTC
J gene: TRBJ1-5; clone size: .; CDR3 length: 19; V gene: TRBV6-1; D gene: TRBD1; CDR3 protein: CASSEGTGSRAYSNQPQHF; CDR3 DNA: TGTGCCAGCAGTGAAGGGACAGGGAGTCGGGCGTATAGCAATCAGCCCCAGCATTTT
J gene: TRBJ2-1; clone size: once; CDR3 length: 15; V gene: TRBV18; D gene: .; CDR3 protein: CASSEGTSSNNEQFF; CDR3 DNA: TGTGCCAGCTCCGAAGGGACATCATCAAACAATGAGCAGTTCTTC
J gene: TRBJ2-5; clone size: few; CDR3 length: 12; V gene: TRBV3-1/TRBV3-2; D gene: .; CDR3 protein: CASSVAWETQYF; CDR3 DNA: TGTGCCAGCAGCGTAGCCTGGGAGACCCAGTACTTC
J gene: TRBJ2-7; clone size: .; CDR3 length: 12; V gene: TRBV11-2; D gene: .; CDR3 protein: CASSSQTYEQYF; CDR3 DNA: TGTGCCAGCAGCTCCCAAACCTACGAGCAGTACTTC
J gene: TRBJ2-1; clone size: .; CDR3 length: 13; V gene: TRBV12-3/TRBV12-4; D gene: TRBD2; CDR3 protein: CASSRTRLNEQFF; CDR3 DNA: TGTGCCAGCAGTAGGACTAGATTGAATGAGCAGTTCTTC
J gene: TRBJ1-2; clone size: .; CDR3 length: 15; V gene: TRBV27; D gene: .; CDR3 protein: CASSSSYPLADGYTF; CDR3 DNA: TGTGCCAGCAGTTCGTCCTACCCCTTGGCGGATGGCTACACCTTC
J gene: TRBJ2-3; clone size: .; CDR3 length: 13; V gene: TRBV15; D gene: .; CDR3 protein: CATSRDQGDTQYF; CDR3 DNA: TGTGCCACCAGCAGAGATCAGGGAGATACGCAGTATTTT
J gene: TRBJ2-6; clone size: .; CDR3 length: 18; V gene: TRBV19; D gene: TRBD1; CDR3 protein: CASSIAGTGVSGANVLTF; CDR3 DNA: TGTGCCAGTAGTATAGCGGGGACAGGGGTTTCTGGGGCCAACGTCCTGACTTTC
J gene: TRBJ2-7; clone size: .; CDR3 length: 18; V gene: TRBV7-9; D gene: TRBD2; CDR3 protein: CASSLAFDGTSGRYEQYF; CDR3 DNA: TGTGCCAGCAGCTTAGCTTTCGACGGGACTAGCGGGAGATACGAGCAGTACTTC
J gene: TRBJ2-1; clone size: .; CDR3 length: 12; V gene: TRBV19; D gene: TRBD1; CDR3 protein: CASSIGTGGRFF; CDR3 DNA: TGTGCCAGTAGTATCGGGACAGGGGGTAGATTCTTC
J gene: TRBJ2-1; clone size: .; CDR3 length: 16; V gene: TRBV5-4; D gene: TRBD1; CDR3 protein: CASSWEGTGGANEQFF; CDR3 DNA: TGTGCCAGCAGCTGGGAAGGGACAGGGGGCGCGAATGAGCAGTTCTTC
J gene: TRBJ2-7; clone size: once; CDR3 length: 15; V gene: TRBV7-9; D gene: TRBD2; CDR3 protein: CASSGLAGGAYEQYF; CDR3 DNA: TGTGCCAGCAGCGGGCTAGCGGGAGGCGCCTACGAGCAGTACTTC
J gene: TRBJ2-5; clone size: once; CDR3 length: 17; V gene: TRBV5-1; D gene: TRBD1; CDR3 protein: CASREYRRGTGEETQYF; CDR3 DNA: TGCGCCAGCAGAGAATACCGCAGGGGGACCGGCGAAGAGACCCAGTACTTC
J gene: TRBJ2-6; clone size: .; CDR3 length: 16; V gene: TRBV6-4; D gene: .; CDR3 protein: CASSDGQDTGANVLTF; CDR3 DNA: TGTGCCAGCAGTGACGGCCAGGACACTGGGGCCAACGTCCTGACTTTC
J gene: TRBJ2-7; clone size: .; CDR3 length: 17; V gene: TRBV11-3; D gene: TRBD2; CDR3 protein: CASSSGLAGGFAYEQYF; CDR3 DNA: TGTGCCAGCAGCTCAGGACTAGCGGGAGGATTTGCCTACGAGCAGTACTTC
J gene: TRBJ1-5; clone size: .; CDR3 length: 14; V gene: TRBV2; D gene: TRBD1; CDR3 protein: CASRGQYSNQPQHF; CDR3 DNA: TGTGCCAGCAGGGGACAGTATAGCAATCAGCCCCAGCATTTT
J gene: TRBJ2-1; clone size: .; CDR3 length: 15; V gene: TRBV6-6; D gene: TRBD1; CDR3 protein: CASIDRGNGYNEQFF; CDR3 DNA: TGTGCCAGCATAGACAGGGGGAATGGGTACAATGAGCAGTTCTTC
J gene: TRBJ1-5; clone size: .; CDR3 length: 14; V gene: TRBV19; D gene: .; CDR3 protein: CASSILGENQPQHF; CDR3 DNA: TGTGCCAGTAGTATCCTAGGTGAGAATCAGCCCCAGCATTTT
J gene: TRBJ1-1; clone size: .; CDR3 length: 11; V gene: TRBV28; D gene: TRBD1; CDR3 protein: CASSLTGGAFF; CDR3 DNA: TGTGCCAGCAGTTTGACAGGGGGAGCTTTCTTT
J gene: TRBJ1-5; clone size: once; CDR3 length: 15; V gene: TRBV27; D gene: TRBD1; CDR3 protein: CASSLNRGIFQPQHF; CDR3 DNA: TGTGCCAGCAGTTTAAACAGGGGGATTTTTCAGCCCCAGCATTTT
J gene: TRBJ2-5; clone size: .; CDR3 length: 14; V gene: TRBV25-1; D gene: TRBD2; CDR3 protein: CASGLAGGLETQYF; CDR3 DNA: TGTGCCAGCGGACTAGCGGGAGGTTTGGAGACCCAGTACTTC
J gene: TRBJ2-7; clone size: .; CDR3 length: 14; V gene: TRBV5-3; D gene: .; CDR3 protein: CARSRMTWPYEQYF; CDR3 DNA: TGTGCCAGAAGCCGCATGACTTGGCCCTACGAGCAGTACTTC
J gene: TRBJ2-1; clone size: .; CDR3 length: 15; V gene: TRBV18; D gene: TRBD2; CDR3 protein: CASSTTSGRSGEQFF; CDR3 DNA: TGTGCCAGCTCAACTACTAGCGGGAGATCGGGTGAGCAGTTCTTC
J gene: TRBJ2-5; clone size: .; CDR3 length: 18; V gene: TRBV5-1; D gene: TRBD2; CDR3 protein: CASSLETSGRFWGETQYF; CDR3 DNA: TGCGCCAGCAGCCTGGAGACTAGCGGGAGATTTTGGGGAGAGACCCAGTACTTC
J gene: TRBJ2-7; clone size: .; CDR3 length: 16; V gene: TRBV10-3; D gene: TRBD2; CDR3 protein: CAISEGLAGETYEQYF; CDR3 DNA: TGTGCCATCAGTGAGGGGTTAGCGGGAGAGACCTACGAGCAGTACTTC
J gene: TRBJ2-4; clone size: few; CDR3 length: 14; V gene: TRBV3-1/TRBV3-2; D gene: TRBD1; CDR3 protein: CASSQDTGGYIQYF; CDR3 DNA: TGTGCCAGCAGCCAGGATACAGGGGGGTACATTCAGTACTTC
J gene: TRBJ1-3; clone size: .; CDR3 length: 16; V gene: TRBV3-1/TRBV3-2; D gene: .; CDR3 protein: CASSHPGRGAGNTIYF; CDR3 DNA: TGTGCCAGCAGCCACCCCGGGCGGGGGGCTGGAAACACCATATATTTT
J gene: TRBJ2-1; clone size: .; CDR3 length: 14; V gene: TRBV29-1; D gene: .; CDR3 protein: CSGAISGGHNEQFF; CDR3 DNA: TGCAGCGGGGCAATTTCGGGGGGCCACAATGAGCAGTTCTTC
J gene: TRBJ1-2; clone size: .; CDR3 length: 14; V gene: TRBV30; D gene: TRBD1; CDR3 protein: CAWSVQGQGGGYTF; CDR3 DNA: TGTGCCTGGAGTGTACAGGGGCAGGGGGGCGGCTACACCTTC
J gene: TRBJ2-7; clone size: few; CDR3 length: 13; V gene: TRBV7-2; D gene: TRBD1; CDR3 protein: CASSKDRVNEQYF; CDR3 DNA: TGTGCCAGCAGCAAGGACAGGGTGAACGAGCAGTACTTC
J gene: TRBJ2-1; clone size: .; CDR3 length: 15; V gene: TRBV6-5; D gene: TRBD2; CDR3 protein: CASSSGTSGNGEQFF; CDR3 DNA: TGTGCCAGCAGCTCCGGGACTAGCGGGAACGGTGAGCAGTTCTTC
J gene: TRBJ2-3; clone size: .; CDR3 length: 14; V gene: TRBV5-5; D gene: .; CDR3 protein: CASNLPAGADTQYF; CDR3 DNA: TGTGCCAGCAACTTGCCGGCAGGGGCAGATACGCAGTATTTT
J gene: TRBJ2-7; clone size: .; CDR3 length: 20; V gene: TRBV18; D gene: TRBD2; CDR3 protein: CASSLNGDRRTSGSRYEQYF; CDR3 DNA: TGTGCCAGCTCGCTAAACGGGGACAGGAGGACTAGCGGGAGTCGGTACGAGCAGTACTTC
J gene: TRBJ2-3; clone size: once; CDR3 length: 13; V gene: TRBV5-1; D gene: .; CDR3 protein: CASSLGTLDTQYF; CDR3 DNA: TGCGCCAGCAGCTTGGGGACACTGGATACGCAGTATTTT
J gene: TRBJ2-1; clone size: .; CDR3 length: 18; V gene: TRBV7-8; D gene: TRBD2; CDR3 protein: CASSPEPTSGRSYNEQFF; CDR3 DNA: TGTGCCAGCAGCCCAGAGCCGACTAGCGGGCGGTCCTACAATGAGCAGTTCTTC
J gene: TRBJ1-1; clone size: .; CDR3 length: 13; V gene: TRBV10-3; D gene: .; CDR3 protein: CAIRGTSNTEAFF; CDR3 DNA: TGTGCCATCAGGGGCACATCGAACACTGAAGCTTTCTTT
J gene: TRBJ2-7; clone size: .; CDR3 length: 13; V gene: TRBV7-3; D gene: .; CDR3 protein: CASSTETYFEQYF; CDR3 DNA: TGTGCCAGCAGCACAGAGACATATTTCGAGCAGTACTTC
J gene: TRBJ1-5; clone size: .; CDR3 length: 15; V gene: TRBV30; D gene: .; CDR3 protein: CAWSEEGDSNQPQHF; CDR3 DNA: TGTGCCTGGAGTGAAGAAGGGGATAGCAATCAGCCCCAGCATTTT
J gene: TRBJ1-2; clone size: .; CDR3 length: 12; V gene: TRBV30; D gene: .; CDR3 protein: CACPGVNYGYTF; CDR3 DNA: TGTGCCTGCCCAGGGGTTAACTATGGCTACACCTTC
J gene: TRBJ2-2; clone size: .; CDR3 length: 13; V gene: TRBV7-2; D gene: .; CDR3 protein: CASSLTGLGELFF; CDR3 DNA: TGTGCCAGCAGCTTAACGGGTCTCGGGGAGCTGTTTTTT
J gene: TRBJ2-2; clone size: .; CDR3 length: 18; V gene: TRBV6-1; D gene: TRBD2; CDR3 protein: CASSEGLAGGAGTGELFF; CDR3 DNA: TGTGCCAGCAGTGAAGGACTAGCGGGAGGGGCGGGGACCGGGGAGCTGTTTTTT
J gene: TRBJ2-1; clone size: .; CDR3 length: 13; V gene: TRBV29-1; D gene: .; CDR3 protein: CSVPGEAYNEQFF; CDR3 DNA: TGCAGCGTTCCTGGGGAGGCCTACAATGAGCAGTTCTTC
J gene: TRBJ2-7; clone size: .; CDR3 length: 15; V gene: TRBV28; D gene: .; CDR3 protein: CASSFFAGYSYEQYF; CDR3 DNA: TGTGCCAGCAGTTTCTTTGCCGGGTACTCCTACGAGCAGTACTTC
J gene: TRBJ2-7; clone size: .; CDR3 length: 12; V gene: TRBV7-8; D gene: .; CDR3 protein: CASGGNSYEQYF; CDR3 DNA: TGTGCCAGCGGAGGGAACTCCTACGAGCAGTACTTC
J gene: TRBJ1-1; clone size: .; CDR3 length: 15; V gene: TRBV11-2; D gene: .; CDR3 protein: CASGSTGRQNTEAFF; CDR3 DNA: TGTGCCAGCGGTTCTACAGGGCGTCAGAACACTGAAGCTTTCTTT
J gene: TRBJ2-1; clone size: .; CDR3 length: 12; V gene: TRBV27; D gene: .; CDR3 protein: CASSLLGNEQFF; CDR3 DNA: TGTGCCAGCAGTTTACTCGGGAATGAGCAGTTCTTC
J gene: TRBJ2-2; clone size: .; CDR3 length: 14; V gene: TRBV9; D gene: TRBD2; CDR3 protein: CASSVSGVTGELFF; CDR3 DNA: TGTGCCAGCAGCGTTAGCGGGGTCACCGGGGAGCTGTTTTTT
J gene: TRBJ2-1; clone size: .; CDR3 length: 13; V gene: TRBV11-3; D gene: .; CDR3 protein: CASSFQQGNEQFF; CDR3 DNA: TGTGCCAGCAGCTTTCAACAGGGAAATGAGCAGTTCTTC
J gene: TRBJ2-1; clone size: .; CDR3 length: 16; V gene: TRBV7-8; D gene: TRBD2; CDR3 protein: CASSYRTSGGYNEQFF; CDR3 DNA: TGTGCCAGCAGCTACAGGACTAGCGGGGGGTACAATGAGCAGTTCTTC
J gene: TRBJ2-3; clone size: once; CDR3 length: 16; V gene: TRBV11-3; D gene: TRBD2; CDR3 protein: CASSLSVGGRADTQYF; CDR3 DNA: TGTGCCAGCAGCTTAAGCGTTGGCGGGAGGGCAGATACGCAGTATTTT
J gene: TRBJ2-1; clone size: .; CDR3 length: 13; V gene: TRBV6-5; D gene: .; CDR3 protein: CASSSERGSKQFF; CDR3 DNA: TGTGCCAGCAGTTCCGAAAGGGGGTCCAAGCAGTTCTTC
J gene: TRBJ1-1; clone size: .; CDR3 length: 15; V gene: TRBV29-1; D gene: TRBD1; CDR3 protein: CSVRPHRGKGTEAFF; CDR3 DNA: TGCAGCGTGCGCCCCCACAGGGGAAAGGGGACTGAAGCTTTCTTT
J gene: TRBJ2-7; clone size: .; CDR3 length: 14; V gene: TRBV11-2; D gene: .; CDR3 protein: CASSSSFGDYEQYF; CDR3 DNA: TGTGCCAGCAGCTCCTCTTTCGGGGACTACGAGCAGTACTTC
J gene: TRBJ2-5; clone size: .; CDR3 length: 17; V gene: TRBV2; D gene: TRBD1; CDR3 protein: CASSHHPGQAIQETQYF; CDR3 DNA: TGTGCCAGCAGCCATCATCCGGGACAGGCCATCCAAGAGACCCAGTACTTC